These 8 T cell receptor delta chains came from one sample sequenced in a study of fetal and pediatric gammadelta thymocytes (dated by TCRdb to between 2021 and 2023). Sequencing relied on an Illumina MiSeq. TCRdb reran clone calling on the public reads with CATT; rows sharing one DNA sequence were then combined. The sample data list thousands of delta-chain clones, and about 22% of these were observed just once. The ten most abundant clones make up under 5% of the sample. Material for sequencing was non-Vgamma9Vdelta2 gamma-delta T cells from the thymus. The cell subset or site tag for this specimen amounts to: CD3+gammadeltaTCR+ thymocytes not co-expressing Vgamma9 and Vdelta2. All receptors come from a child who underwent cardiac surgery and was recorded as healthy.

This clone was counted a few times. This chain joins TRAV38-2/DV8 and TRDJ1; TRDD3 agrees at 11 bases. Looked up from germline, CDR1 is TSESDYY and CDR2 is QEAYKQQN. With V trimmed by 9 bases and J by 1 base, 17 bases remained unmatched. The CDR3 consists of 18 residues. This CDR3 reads CAFMAHYWGIVGTDKLIF. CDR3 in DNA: TGTGCTTTCATGGCACATTACTGGGGGATAGTTGGCACCGATAAACTCATCTTT.

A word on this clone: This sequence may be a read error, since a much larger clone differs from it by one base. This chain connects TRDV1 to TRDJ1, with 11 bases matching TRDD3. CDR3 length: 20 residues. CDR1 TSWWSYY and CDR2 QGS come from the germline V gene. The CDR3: CALGELVLTTGGYPTYKLIF. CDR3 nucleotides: TGTGCTCTTGGGGAACTCGTCCTTACAACTGGGGGATATCCCACCTATAAACTCATCTTT.

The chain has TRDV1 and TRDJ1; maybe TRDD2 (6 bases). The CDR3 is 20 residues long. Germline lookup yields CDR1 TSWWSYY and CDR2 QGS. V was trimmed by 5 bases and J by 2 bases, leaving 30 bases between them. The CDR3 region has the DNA TGTGCTCTTGGGACCAGGCCTTCCCCGAGGAGGTGGGTATCAACCGATAAACTCATCTTT. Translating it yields CALGTRPSPRRWVSTDKLIF.

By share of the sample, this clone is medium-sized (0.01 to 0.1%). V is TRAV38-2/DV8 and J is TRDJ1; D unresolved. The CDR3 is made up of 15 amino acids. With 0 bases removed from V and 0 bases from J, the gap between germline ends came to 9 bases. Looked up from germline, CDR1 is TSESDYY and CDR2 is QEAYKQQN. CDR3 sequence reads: CAYRSEILYTDKLIF. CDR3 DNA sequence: TGTGCTTATAGGAGCGAGATATTGTACACCGATAAACTCATCTTT.

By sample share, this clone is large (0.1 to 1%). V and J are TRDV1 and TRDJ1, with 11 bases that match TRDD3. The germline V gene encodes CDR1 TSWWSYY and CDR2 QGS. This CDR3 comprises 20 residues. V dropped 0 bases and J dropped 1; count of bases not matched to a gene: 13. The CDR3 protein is CALGELRTGGYGCLTDKLIF. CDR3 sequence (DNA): TGTGCTCTTGGGGAACTACGTACTGGGGGATATGGATGTCTCACCGATAAACTCATCTTT.

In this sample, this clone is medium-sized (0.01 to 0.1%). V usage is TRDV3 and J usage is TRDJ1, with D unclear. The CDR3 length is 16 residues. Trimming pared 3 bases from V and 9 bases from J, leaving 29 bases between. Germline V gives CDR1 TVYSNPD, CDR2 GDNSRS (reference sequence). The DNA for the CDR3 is TGTGCCTTGTCCCCCCTTTCTCGTACTGTTGAATGTGAACTCATCTTT. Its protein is CALSPLSRTVECELIF.

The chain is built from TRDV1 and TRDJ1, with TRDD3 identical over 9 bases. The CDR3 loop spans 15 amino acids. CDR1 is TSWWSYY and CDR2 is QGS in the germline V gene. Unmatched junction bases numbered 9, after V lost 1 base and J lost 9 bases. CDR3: CALGEPPSLGDELIF. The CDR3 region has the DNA TGTGCTCTTGGGGAACCCCCTTCCCTGGGGGATGAACTCATCTTT.

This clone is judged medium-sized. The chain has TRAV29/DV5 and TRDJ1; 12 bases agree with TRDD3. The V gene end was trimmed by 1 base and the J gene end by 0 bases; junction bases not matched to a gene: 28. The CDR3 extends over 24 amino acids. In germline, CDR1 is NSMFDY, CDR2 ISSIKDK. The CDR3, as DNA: TGTGCAGCAAGCCATCCTTTTCCTCTTTTGAAGCTGGGGGATACGCGAGGCCACACCGATAAACTCATCTTT. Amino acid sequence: CAASHPFPLLKLGDTRGHTDKLIF.